The clone carrying this T cell receptor (beta chain) was observed a handful of times. These data come from a study of blood T cell repertoires in COVID-19. In the original processing: Estimated nucleated cell counts came from reference gene primer amplification. Sequenced by immunoSEQ multiplex PCR; TCRdb stores in-frame clones only, minus some. Clone size and V and J calls were adopted from that table, with D and trimming inferred from the DNA. The table shows 30,000 or so clones, with around 86% occurring only once. Source material: peripheral blood. This receptor was taken from a man aged 55-75 years with active COVID-19.

CDR3 nucleotides: TGTGCCAGCACCAGGGGCGGGAGGGCCTACAATGAGCAGTTCTTC. The encoded protein is CASTRGGRAYNEQFF. The chain carries TRBV6-5 and TRBJ2-1, with 9 bases fitting TRBD2. Germline V gene data show CDR1 as MNHEY and CDR2 as SVGAGI. The CDR3 sequence is 15 residues long. Germline trimming cut 7 bases from V and 2 bases from J; bases unmatched to any gene: 6.